The TCR beta chain under discussion was sequenced for a study of cytomegalovirus exposure and HLA in healthy donors. As concerns this clone: The antigen is undetermined.

V lost 9 bases, J lost 3 bases, and 2 bases stayed unmatched. Germline CDR1 reads ENHRY; CDR2 reads SYGVKD. The CDR3 has 11 residues. PCR employed 60 Vbeta and 13 Jbeta primers. Data came from immunoSEQ multiplex PCR; TCRdb stores just in-frame clones and leaves some out. The sample lists some 150,000 clones; around 82% were seen once. General observations from the study: Because they were indistinguishable, some V segments, including TRBV6-2 and TRBV6-3, were excluded.

The chain uses TRBV10-3 and TRBJ2-7, with TRBD2 matching over 7 bases. The source of this sequence is a woman in her 50s in good health and CMV-seropositive. The material sequenced was PBMCs. CDR3 protein: CAIGRDYEQYF. Here the CDR3 DNA reads TGTGCCATTGGGAGGGACTACGAGCAGTACTTC.